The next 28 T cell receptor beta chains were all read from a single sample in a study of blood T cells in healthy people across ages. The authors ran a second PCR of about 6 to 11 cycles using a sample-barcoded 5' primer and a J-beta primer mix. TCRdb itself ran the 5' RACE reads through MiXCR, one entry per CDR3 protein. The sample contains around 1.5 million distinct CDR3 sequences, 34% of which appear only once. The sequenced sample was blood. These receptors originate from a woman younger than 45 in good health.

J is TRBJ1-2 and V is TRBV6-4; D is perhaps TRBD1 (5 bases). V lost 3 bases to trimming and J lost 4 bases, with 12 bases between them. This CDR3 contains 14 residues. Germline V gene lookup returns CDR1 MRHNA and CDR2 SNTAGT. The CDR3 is CASSEGRGTYGYTF. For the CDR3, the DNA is TGTGCCAGCAGTGAAGGTCGGGGGACCTATGGCTACACCTTC.

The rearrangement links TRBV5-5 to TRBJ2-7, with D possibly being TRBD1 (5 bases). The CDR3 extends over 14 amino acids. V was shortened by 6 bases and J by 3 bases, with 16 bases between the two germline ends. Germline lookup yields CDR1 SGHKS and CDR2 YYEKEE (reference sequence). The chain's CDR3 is CASTNYRTDYEQYF. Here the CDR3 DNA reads TGTGCCAGCACTAACTACAGGACGGACTACGAGCAGTACTTC. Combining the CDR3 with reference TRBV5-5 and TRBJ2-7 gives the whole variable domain DAGVTQSPTHLIKTRGQQVTLRCSPISGHKSVSWYQQVLGQGPQFIFQYYEKEERGRGNFPDRFSARQFPNYSSELNVNALLLGDSALYLCASTNYRTDYEQYFGPGTRLTVT.

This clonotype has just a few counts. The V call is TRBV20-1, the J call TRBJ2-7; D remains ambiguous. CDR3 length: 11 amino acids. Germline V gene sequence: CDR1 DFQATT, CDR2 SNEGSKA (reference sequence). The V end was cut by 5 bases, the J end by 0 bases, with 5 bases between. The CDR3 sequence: CSASPSYEQYF. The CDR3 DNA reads TGCAGTGCTTCGCCCTCCTACGAGCAGTACTTC.

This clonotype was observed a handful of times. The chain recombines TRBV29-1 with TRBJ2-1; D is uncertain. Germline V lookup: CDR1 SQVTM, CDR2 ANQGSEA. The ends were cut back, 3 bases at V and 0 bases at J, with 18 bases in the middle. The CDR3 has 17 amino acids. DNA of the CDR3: TGCAGCGTTGAGAACACCCTCACCCTGAGCTCCTACAATGAGCAGTTCTTC. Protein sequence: CSVENTLTLSSYNEQFF.

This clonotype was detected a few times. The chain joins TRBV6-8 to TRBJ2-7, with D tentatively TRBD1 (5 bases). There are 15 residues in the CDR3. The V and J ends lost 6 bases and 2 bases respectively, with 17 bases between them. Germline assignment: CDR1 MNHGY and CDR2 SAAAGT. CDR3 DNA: TGTGCCAGCAGGATTTACCCGACAGTCACCTACGAGCAGTACTTC. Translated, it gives CASRIYPTVTYEQYF.

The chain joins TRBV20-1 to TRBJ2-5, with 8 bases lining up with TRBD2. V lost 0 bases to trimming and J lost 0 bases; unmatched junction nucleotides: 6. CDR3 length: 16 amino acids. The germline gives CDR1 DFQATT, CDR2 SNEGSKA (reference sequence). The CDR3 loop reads CSARDLRGANQETQYF. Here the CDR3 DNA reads TGCAGTGCTAGAGATTTGCGGGGGGCCAACCAAGAGACCCAGTACTTC.

The CDR3 sequence is CASSPSLGGNYGYTF. DNA for the CDR3: TGTGCCAGCAGTCCCTCCTTAGGAGGGAACTATGGCTACACCTTC. This chain uses TRBV28 with TRBJ1-2; D is unresolved. Germline lookup yields CDR1 MDHEN and CDR2 SYDVKM. CDR3 size: 15 residues. The V gene lost 5 bases and the J gene lost 2 bases, with 15 bases spanning the gap.

Written as DNA, the CDR3 is TGTGCCAGCAGCCAAGAACGTAGGATTTATAATGAAAAACTGTTTTTT. It translates to CASSQERRIYNEKLFF. The chain couples TRBV4-2 to TRBJ1-4; D is unresolved. V was clipped by 0 bases and J by 4 bases, with 12 bases between them. CDR1 is LGHNA, CDR2 YNFKEQ, per germline. This CDR3 region has 16 residues.

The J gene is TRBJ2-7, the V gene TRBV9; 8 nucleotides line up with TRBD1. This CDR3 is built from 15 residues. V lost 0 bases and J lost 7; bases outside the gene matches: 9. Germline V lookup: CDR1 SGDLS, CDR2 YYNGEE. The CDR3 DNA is TGTGCCAGCAGCGTAGTAGGCAGGGGGCTTAATGAGCAGTACTTC. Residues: CASSVVGRGLNEQYF. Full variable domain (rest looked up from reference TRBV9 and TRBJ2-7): DSGVTQTPKHLITATGQRVTLRCSPRSGDLSVYWYQQSLDQGLQFLIQYYNGEERAKGNILERFSAQQFPDLHSELNLSSLELGDSALYFCASSVVGRGLNEQYFGPGTRLTVT.

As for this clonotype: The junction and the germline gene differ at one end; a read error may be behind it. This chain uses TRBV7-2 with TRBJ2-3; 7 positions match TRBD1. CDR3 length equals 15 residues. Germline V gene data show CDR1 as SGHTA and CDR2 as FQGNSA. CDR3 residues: CAGSRGQVSTDTQYF. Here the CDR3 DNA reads TGTGCCGGCAGCCGAGGACAGGTCTCCACAGATACGCAGTATTTT. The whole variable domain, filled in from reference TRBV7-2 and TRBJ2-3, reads GAGVSQSPSNKVTEKGKDVELRCDPISGHTALYWYRQSLGQGLEFLIYFQGNSAPDKSGLPSDRFSAERTGGSVSTLTIQRTQQEDSAVYLCAGSRGQVSTDTQYFGPGTRLTVL.

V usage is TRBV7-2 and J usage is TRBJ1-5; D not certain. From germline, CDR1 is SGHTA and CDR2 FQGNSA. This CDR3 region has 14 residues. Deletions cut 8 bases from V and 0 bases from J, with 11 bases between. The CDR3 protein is CASGPEYSNQPQHF. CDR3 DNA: TGTGCCAGCGGCCCGGAGTATAGCAATCAGCCCCAGCATTTT.

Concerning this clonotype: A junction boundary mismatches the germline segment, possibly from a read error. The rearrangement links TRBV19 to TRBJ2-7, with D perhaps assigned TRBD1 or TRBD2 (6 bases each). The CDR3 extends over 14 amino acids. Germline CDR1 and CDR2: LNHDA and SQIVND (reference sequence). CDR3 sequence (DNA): TGCGCCAGTAGTATGATTCCCGGGGGCATCGAGCAGTACTTC. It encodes CASSMIPGGIEQYF.

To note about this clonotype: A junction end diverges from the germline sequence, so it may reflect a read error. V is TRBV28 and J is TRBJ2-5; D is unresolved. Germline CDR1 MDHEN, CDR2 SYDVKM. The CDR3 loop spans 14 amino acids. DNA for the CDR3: TGTGCCAGCAGGTTATCCTACCGTCGGGAGACCCAGTACTTC. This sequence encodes CASRLSYRRETQYF.

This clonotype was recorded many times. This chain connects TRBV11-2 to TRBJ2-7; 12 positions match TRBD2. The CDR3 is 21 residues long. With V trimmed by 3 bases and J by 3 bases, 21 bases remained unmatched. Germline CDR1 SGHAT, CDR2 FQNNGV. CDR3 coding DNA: TGTGCCAGCAGCTTGGGGCACAGGGGGACCCCGGGACTAGCGGGCTACTACGAGCAGTACTTC. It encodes CASSLGHRGTPGLAGYYEQYF.

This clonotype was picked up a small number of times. The chain's CDR3 is CASSPSGTSYQETQYF. In DNA, the CDR3 is TGTGCCAGCAGCCCAAGCGGGACTTCGTACCAAGAGACCCAGTACTTC. The chain links TRBV7-6 to TRBJ2-5; 7 nucleotides align to TRBD2. V dropped 5 bases and J dropped 0; count of bases not matched to a gene: 9. The CDR3 is 16 residues long. Germline V CDR1 and CDR2: SGHVS, FNYEAQ.

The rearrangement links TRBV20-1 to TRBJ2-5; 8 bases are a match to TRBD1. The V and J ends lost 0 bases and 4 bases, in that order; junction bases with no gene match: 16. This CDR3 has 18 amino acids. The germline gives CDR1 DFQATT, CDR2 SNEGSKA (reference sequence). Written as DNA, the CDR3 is TGCAGTGCTAGAGATGTACAGGGGGGTGGGAGCGGTGGAGAGACCCAGTACTTC. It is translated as CSARDVQGGGSGGETQYF.

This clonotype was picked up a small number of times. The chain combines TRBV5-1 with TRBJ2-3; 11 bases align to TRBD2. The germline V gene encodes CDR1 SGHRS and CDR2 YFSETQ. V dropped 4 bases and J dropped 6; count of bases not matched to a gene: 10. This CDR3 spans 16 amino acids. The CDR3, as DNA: TGCGCCAGCAGCCTGGGGACTAGCGGAGGAGTGGATACGCAGTATTTT. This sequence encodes CASSLGTSGGVDTQYF.

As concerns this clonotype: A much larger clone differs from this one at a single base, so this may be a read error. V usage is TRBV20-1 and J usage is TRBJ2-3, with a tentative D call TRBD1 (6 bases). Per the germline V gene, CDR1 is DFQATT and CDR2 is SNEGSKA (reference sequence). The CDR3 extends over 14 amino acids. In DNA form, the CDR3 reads TGCAATGCTTCAGAGTGGGGGCCCACAGATACGCAGTATTTT. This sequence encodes CNASEWGPTDTQYF.

For the CDR3, the DNA is TGTGCCAGCAGCAAGTCCCTAAGTCAGCGGACTAGCGCGGACTACGAGCAGTACTTC. It translates to CASSKSLSQRTSADYEQYF. V is TRBV21-1 and J is TRBJ2-5; TRBD2, the table's D call, lacks a check against the DNA. The J call may be in error: the DNA end matches TRBJ2-7 better. TRBV21-1 is an annotated pseudogene. The CDR3 has 19 residues.

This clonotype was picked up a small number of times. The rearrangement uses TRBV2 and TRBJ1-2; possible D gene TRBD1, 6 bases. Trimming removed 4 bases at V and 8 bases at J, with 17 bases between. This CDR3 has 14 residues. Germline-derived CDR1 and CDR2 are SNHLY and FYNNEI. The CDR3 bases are TGTGCCAGCAGTGTTCTTCCGGCAGGGGAAGGCTACACCTTC. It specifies CASSVLPAGEGYTF.

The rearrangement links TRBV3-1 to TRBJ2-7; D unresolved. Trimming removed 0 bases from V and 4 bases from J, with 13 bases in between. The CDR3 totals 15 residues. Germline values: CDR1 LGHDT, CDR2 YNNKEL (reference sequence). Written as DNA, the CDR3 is TGTGCCAGCAGCCAAGACTGGGAAGGCGCGTACGAGCAGTACTTC. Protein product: CASSQDWEGAYEQYF.

The CDR3 loop reads CASMYAGGQSYEQYF. The CDR3 nucleotides read TGTGCCAGCATGTACGCGGGAGGGCAGTCCTACGAGCAGTACTTC. V and J are TRBV6-1 and TRBJ2-7; 9 bases map to TRBD2. The germline gives CDR1 MNHNS, CDR2 SASEGT. This CDR3 contains 15 residues. Trimming cost V 7 bases and J 1 base; bases outside gene matches: 8.

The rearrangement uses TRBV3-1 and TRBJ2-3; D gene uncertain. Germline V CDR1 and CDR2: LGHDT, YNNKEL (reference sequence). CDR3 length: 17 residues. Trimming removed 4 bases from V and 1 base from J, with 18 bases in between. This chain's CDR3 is CASSPNPFGRRTDTQYF. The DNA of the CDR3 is TGTGCCAGCAGCCCGAACCCATTTGGACGCCGCACAGATACGCAGTATTTT.

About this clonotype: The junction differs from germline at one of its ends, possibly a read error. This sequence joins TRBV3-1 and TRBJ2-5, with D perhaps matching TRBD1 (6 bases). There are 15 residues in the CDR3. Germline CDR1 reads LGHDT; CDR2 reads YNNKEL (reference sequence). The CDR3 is CASSQDRGAFGTLYF. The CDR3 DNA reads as TGTGCCAGCAGCCAAGACAGGGGCGCTTTTGGGACCCTGTACTTC.

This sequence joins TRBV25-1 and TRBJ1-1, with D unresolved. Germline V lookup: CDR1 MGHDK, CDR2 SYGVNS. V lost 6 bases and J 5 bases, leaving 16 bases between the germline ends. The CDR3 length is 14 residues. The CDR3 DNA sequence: TGTGCCAGCAGGGATCCAACCCCCCAGACTGAAGCTTTCTTT. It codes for CASRDPTPQTEAFF.

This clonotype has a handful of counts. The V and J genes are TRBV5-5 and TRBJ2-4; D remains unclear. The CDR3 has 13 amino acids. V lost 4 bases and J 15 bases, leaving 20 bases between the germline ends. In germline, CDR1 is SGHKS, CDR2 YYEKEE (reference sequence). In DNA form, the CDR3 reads TGTGCCAGCAGCCTGGACCCTGAGGAGTGGCGGTACTTC. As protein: CASSLDPEEWRYF.

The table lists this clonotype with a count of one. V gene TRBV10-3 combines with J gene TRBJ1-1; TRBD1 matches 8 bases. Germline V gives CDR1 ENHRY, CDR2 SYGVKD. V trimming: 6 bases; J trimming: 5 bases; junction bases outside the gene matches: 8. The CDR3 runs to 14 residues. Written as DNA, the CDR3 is TGTGCCATCAGGAGCAGGGGGCGCAGTACTGAAGCTTTCTTT. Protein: CAIRSRGRSTEAFF.

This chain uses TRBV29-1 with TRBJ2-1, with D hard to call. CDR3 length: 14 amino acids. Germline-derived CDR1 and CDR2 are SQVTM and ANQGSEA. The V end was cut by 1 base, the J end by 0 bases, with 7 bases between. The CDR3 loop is CSVEVGSSYNEQFF. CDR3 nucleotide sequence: TGCAGCGTTGAAGTCGGTAGCTCCTACAATGAGCAGTTCTTC.